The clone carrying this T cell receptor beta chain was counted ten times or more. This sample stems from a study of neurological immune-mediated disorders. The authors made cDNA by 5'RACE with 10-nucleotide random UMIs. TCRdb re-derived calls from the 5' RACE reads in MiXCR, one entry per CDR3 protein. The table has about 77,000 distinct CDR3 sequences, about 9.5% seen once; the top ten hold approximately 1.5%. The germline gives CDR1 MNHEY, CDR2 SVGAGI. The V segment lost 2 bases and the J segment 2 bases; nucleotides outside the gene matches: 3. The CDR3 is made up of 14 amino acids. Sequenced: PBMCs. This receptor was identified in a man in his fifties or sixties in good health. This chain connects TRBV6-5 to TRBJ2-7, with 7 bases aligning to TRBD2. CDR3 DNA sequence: TGTGCCAGCAGTTACGGGAGGGTAGCCTACGAGCAGTACTTC. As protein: CASSYGRVAYEQYF.